This TCR beta chain was observed in a study of blood T cell repertoires in COVID-19. V lost 0 bases and J 4 bases, leaving 19 bases between the germline ends. The CDR3 is made up of 19 amino acids. CDR1 and CDR2 from the germline V gene are MNHNS and SASEGT. In the study's own analysis: By means of reference gene primer amplification, nucleated cell counts were estimated. Produced via immunoSEQ multiplex PCR; TCRdb's table is partial and in-frame only. V, J and clone size derive from that table, while D and trimming were established from the DNA sequence. Of about 240,000 clones in the sample, roughly 80% were seen once.

The chain has TRBV6-1 and TRBJ2-6; perhaps TRBD1 as D (5 bases). The TCR sequence derives from a woman of 80 years or more with acute or convalescent COVID-19. The material sequenced was peripheral blood. CDR3 residues: CASSEAGQGFATGANVLTF. The CDR3 DNA follows: TGTGCCAGCAGTGAAGCGGGGCAGGGTTTTGCGACCGGGGCCAACGTCCTGACTTTC.